The entry below gives a single TCR beta chain sequence along with its context. Method: immunoSEQ multiplex PCR; TCRdb's copy keeps in-frame clones and lacks some. The table lists some 85,000 clones, 80% to 90% of them singletons. The sample belongs to a study of blood T cell repertoires in COVID-19. Germline assignment: CDR1 MNHNS and CDR2 SASEGT. The germline V and J ends were trimmed by 3 bases and 9 bases, with 15 bases remaining between them. The CDR3 consists of 14 residues. Sequencing was carried out using peripheral blood. The chain links TRBV6-1 to TRBJ2-1; D is possibly TRBD1 (6 bases). The clonotype originates from a man aged 50 or older with acute or convalescent COVID-19. CDR3: CASSESGRGGEQFF. The CDR3 DNA reads as TGTGCCAGCAGTGAGTCCGGAAGAGGGGGTGAGCAGTTCTTC.